These 15 T cell receptor beta chains share one sample of origin, sequenced in a study of cytomegalovirus exposure and HLA in healthy donors. With 60 Vbeta and 13 Jbeta primers, the PCR was carried out. TCRdb's table, derived via immunoSEQ multiplex PCR, lists solely in-frame clones and lacks some. Here the sample spans 100,000 to 120,000 clones, just over 75% being singletons. The sequenced material came from PBMCs. The receptors were sampled from a young man in good health and CMV-seropositive.

The genes are TRBV18 and TRBJ2-3, with D perhaps TRBD2 (7 bases). V was pared by 1 base and J by 0 bases, with 8 bases between. Germline-derived CDR1 and CDR2 are KGHSH and LQKENI. CDR3 length: 15 residues. CDR3 in amino acids: CASSPQGGSTDTQYF. In DNA, the CDR3 is TGTGCCAGCTCACCACAGGGGGGGAGCACAGATACGCAGTATTTT. Drawing the rest from reference TRBV18 and TRBJ2-3, the complete variable domain is NAGVMQNPRHLVRRRGQEARLRCSPMKGHSHVYWYRQLPEEGLKFMVYLQKENIIDESGMPKERFSAEFPKEGPSILRIQQVVRGDSAAYFCASSPQGGSTDTQYFGPGTRLTVL.

The chain carries TRBV7-2 and TRBJ1-3; D gene unclear. The CDR3 totals 14 residues. The germline CDR1 and CDR2 sequences are SGHTA and FQGNSA. Trimming shortened V by 1 base and J by 4 bases, and 8 bases separated the two germline ends. The CDR3 nucleotides are TGTGCCAGCAGCTTAGGTCAATCCGGAAACACCATATATTTT. It codes for CASSLGQSGNTIYF.

CDR3 sequence: CASTTPLAGNTGELFF. CDR3 sequence (DNA): TGTGCCAGCACCACACCACTAGCGGGGAACACCGGGGAGCTGTTTTTT. The chain is built from TRBV7-9 and TRBJ2-2, with 9 bases identical to TRBD2. The CDR3 runs 16 residues. Germline-derived CDR1 and CDR2 are SEHNR and FQNEAQ (reference sequence). V was clipped by 7 bases and J by 1 base; unmatched bases: 7.

This chain joins TRBV5-1 and TRBJ1-3, with a weak D call TRBD1 (5 bases). With 3 bases removed from V and 9 bases from J, the gap between germline ends came to 10 bases. The CDR3 runs to 12 residues. CDR1 is SGHRS and CDR2 is YFSETQ in the germline V gene. The CDR3 bases are TGCGCCAGCAGCTGGGGGGAAGGCACCATATATTTT. The encoded protein is CASSWGEGTIYF.

V is TRBV28 and J is TRBJ1-1; D is uncertain. CDR3 length: 14 amino acids. In germline, CDR1 is MDHEN, CDR2 SYDVKM. Trimming took 10 bases from V and 2 from J, leaving 17 bases between them. CDR3 protein: CATLHGGINTEAFF. CDR3 in DNA: TGTGCCACCCTTCATGGAGGGATTAACACTGAAGCTTTCTTT.

The chain is built from TRBV7-9 and TRBJ2-5; D may be TRBD1 (6 bases). The DNA end is more similar to TRBJ2-7, so the J call may be wrong. The CDR3 length is 14 residues. Germline CDR1 is SEHNR and CDR2 is FQNEAQ (reference sequence). CDR3 in DNA: TGTGCCAGCAGCTTAGCGGGGGCAGCCTACGAGCAGTACTTC. Translating it yields CASSLAGAAYEQYF.

The chain combines TRBV5-1 with TRBJ2-7; a possible D gene is TRBD2 (6 bases). Germline CDR1 and CDR2: SGHRS and YFSETQ. The CDR3 is 16 amino acids. V lost 1 base and J 6 bases, leaving 20 bases between the germline ends. The CDR3 sequence: CASSLYGLSGVSEQYF. In nucleotides, the CDR3 is TGCGCCAGCAGCTTGTATGGCCTTTCGGGGGTCAGCGAGCAGTACTTC.

The chain recombines TRBV7-9 with TRBJ2-1; 14 positions agree with TRBD2. Losses at the gene ends were 3 bases for V and 5 bases for J; bases not matched to a gene: 9. The CDR3 covers 18 residues. Germline lookup yields CDR1 SEHNR and CDR2 FQNEAQ (reference sequence). This CDR3 reads CASSFSGLAGGQNNEQFF. The CDR3 DNA is TGTGCCAGCAGCTTCTCCGGACTAGCGGGGGGCCAAAACAATGAGCAGTTCTTC.

The genes are TRBV4-1 and TRBJ2-7; weak D call: TRBD2 (6 bases). CDR1 is MGHRA and CDR2 is YSYEKL in the germline V gene. V was cut by 3 bases and J by 13 bases, with 19 bases left in between. This CDR3 contains 13 residues. The DNA for the CDR3 is TGCGCCAGCAGCCACTCGACTGTCGGGGGTCTCTACTTC. Translation: CASSHSTVGGLYF.

The V and J genes are TRBV6-1 and TRBJ1-3; possibly TRBD1 for D (5 bases). Germline CDR1 is MNHNS and CDR2 is SASEGT. Deletions cut 5 bases from V and 4 bases from J, with 15 bases between. The CDR3 has 15 residues. The CDR3 nucleotides are TGTGCCAGCAGTCCTCAGGGAGGGCGCGGAAACACCATATATTTT. Protein: CASSPQGGRGNTIYF.

The chain employs TRBV2 and TRBJ2-3, with 7 bases identical to TRBD1. The germline gives CDR1 SNHLY, CDR2 FYNNEI. Losses at the gene ends were 6 bases for V and 2 bases for J; bases not matched to a gene: 5. This CDR3 region has 14 residues. In nucleotides, the CDR3 is TGTGCCAGCAGGACGGGACAGCTCACAGATACGCAGTATTTT. It encodes CASRTGQLTDTQYF.

This chain links TRBV7-8 with TRBJ1-4; perhaps TRBD1 as D (6 bases). The CDR3 extends over 16 amino acids. The germline CDR1 and CDR2 sequences are SGHVS and FQNEAQ. Trimming cost V 5 bases and J 0 bases, with 13 bases left between them. CDR3 residues: CASSRGQRATNEKLFF. The CDR3 DNA sequence: TGTGCCAGCAGCAGAGGACAGAGAGCAACTAATGAAAAACTGTTTTTT. The variable domain in full, with the rest retrieved from reference TRBV7-8 and TRBJ1-4, is GAGVSQSPRYKVAKRGQDVALRCDPISGHVSLFWYQQALGQGPEFLTYFQNEAQLDKSGLPSDRFFAERPEGSVSTLKIQRTQQEDSAVYLCASSRGQRATNEKLFFGSGTQLSVL.

This rearrangement joins TRBV25-1 to TRBJ2-5; D is possibly TRBD2 (5 bases). Germline values: CDR1 MGHDK, CDR2 SYGVNS. The V end was cut by 7 bases, the J end by 2 bases, with 11 bases between. There are 13 residues in the CDR3. For the CDR3, the DNA is TGTGCCAGCACCACAGCGGTACAAGAGACCCAGTACTTC. Protein sequence: CASTTAVQETQYF.

This chain links TRBV19 with TRBJ2-1; 14 bases are shared with TRBD2. J gave up 1 base and V 8 bases, and 4 bases lay outside the gene matches. CDR1 LNHDA and CDR2 SQIVND come from the germline V gene (reference sequence). CDR3 length: 16 amino acids. The CDR3 nucleotides read TGTGCCAGTTCGGGGACTAGCGGGGGTTCCTACAATGAGCAGTTCTTC. This encodes CASSGTSGGSYNEQFF.

This clone was observed a handful of times. The chain carries TRBV5-8 and TRBJ1-6; no clear D gene. CDR3 length: 14 amino acids. The ends were cut back, 0 bases at V and 9 bases at J, with 10 bases in the middle. Germline V gene sequence: CDR1 SGHTS, CDR2 YDEGEE. The CDR3 DNA follows: TGTGCCAGCAGCTTGGAACGGCAGCGTTCACCCCTCCACTTT. It encodes CASSLERQRSPLHF. The full variable domain, with the rest looked up from reference TRBV5-8 and TRBJ1-6, is EAGVTQSPTHLIKTRGQQATLRCSPISGHTSVYWYQQALGLGLQFLLWYDEGEERNRGNFPPRFSGRQFPNYSSELNVNALELEDSALYLCASSLERQRSPLHFGNGTRLTVT.